Described below is a single T cell receptor (beta chain) sequence and its context. CDR3 length: 15 amino acids. J lost 8 bases, V lost 1 base, and 7 bases had no gene match. CDR1 and CDR2 from the germline V gene are KGHSH and LQKENI. Blood PBMC samples: pre-vaccination, two weeks post third vaccination, and at tumor progression. These data originate in a study of glioma-infiltrating T cells after dendritic cell vaccination. The PCR used 60 V beta and 13 J beta primers. Measured with immunoSEQ multiplex PCR; TCRdb has only the in-frame clones, and not every one. The sample holds about 100,000 clones, about four fifths seen once.

The V gene is TRBV18, the J gene TRBJ1-2, with 10 bases that match TRBD1. The specimen was blood, collected before dendritic cell vaccination. The receptor comes from a human donor with glioblastoma. The CDR3 bases are TGTGCCAGCTCACCACTGACAGGGGGCGGTGGGGGCTACACCTTC. Residues: CASSPLTGGGGGYTF.